One T cell receptor beta chain is described in this entry. This entry comes from a study of CD8 T cells in Susac syndrome. V gave up 3 bases and J gave up 2 bases; unmatched junction bases: 7. The CDR3 consists of 15 residues. CDR1 is DFQATT, CDR2 SNEGSKA, per germline (reference sequence). RNA totalling about 0.45 to 1 ug underwent reverse transcription with random hexamers. In TCRdb, the immunoSEQ multiplex PCR reads were re-called with MiXCR into one record per CDR3 protein. The sample lists roughly 400,000 distinct CDR3 sequences; around 85% were seen once. Sequencing used CD8+ T cells from PBMCs. This sequence originates from a human donor with multiple sclerosis. The V call is TRBV20-1, the J call TRBJ2-1; 7 nucleotides match TRBD1. CDR3: CSASPGTAAYNEQFF. The CDR3 bases are TGCAGTGCTAGTCCCGGGACAGCAGCCTACAATGAGCAGTTCTTC.